These 29 T cell receptor beta chains were sequenced from one sample in a study of cytomegalovirus exposure and HLA in healthy donors. The PCR had 60 Vbeta and 13 Jbeta primers. Only in-frame clones appear in the TCRdb table, and some are missing; sequencing was by immunoSEQ multiplex PCR. The sample contains roughly 220,000 clones, approximately 80% of which appear only once. The sequenced sample consisted of PBMCs. These receptors all stem from a man aged 50 to 60 in good health and CMV-seronegative.

V and J are TRBV27 and TRBJ2-1; 9 bases line up with TRBD1. CDR3 length equals 15 residues. Germline loops: CDR1 MNHEY, CDR2 SMNVEV (reference sequence). V gave up 5 bases and J gave up 6 bases; unmatched junction bases: 8. The CDR3 here is CASSPGTGKFNEQFF. The DNA for the CDR3 is TGTGCCAGCAGTCCCGGGACAGGGAAATTCAATGAGCAGTTCTTC.

The rearrangement links TRBV18 to TRBJ2-1; D may be TRBD1 (5 bases). Germline V lookup: CDR1 KGHSH, CDR2 LQKENI. V lost 3 bases and J lost 7, with 10 bases in between. The CDR3 contains 13 residues. Here the CDR3 reads CASSPEQENEQFF. The CDR3 DNA reads TGTGCCAGCTCACCGGAACAGGAGAATGAGCAGTTCTTC.

In its sample, this clone was seen a few times. The chain recombines TRBV7-3 with TRBJ2-2, with D maybe TRBD2 (6 bases). The CDR3 totals 16 residues. V was shortened by 5 bases and J by 1 base, with 14 bases between the two germline ends. Germline V gene data show CDR1 as SGHTA and CDR2 as FQGTGA. DNA for the CDR3: TGTGCCAGCAGCCCCGGGGGTAGCGGGAACACCGGGGAGCTGTTTTTT. This encodes CASSPGGSGNTGELFF.

Concerning this clone itself: The same CDR3 is also encoded by other DNA sequences in this sample. V gene TRBV27 combines with J gene TRBJ2-1, with 8 bases aligning to TRBD2. The CDR3 has 15 residues. Per the germline V gene, CDR1 is MNHEY and CDR2 is SMNVEV (reference sequence). After removal of 1 base from V and 1 base from J, the junction contained 0 bases not matched to a gene. The CDR3 DNA follows: TGTGCCAGCAGTTTATTAGCGGGATCCTACAATGAGCAGTTCTTC. Translated, it gives CASSLLAGSYNEQFF.

The rearrangement joins TRBV11-2 to TRBJ1-1, with D maybe TRBD1 (5 bases). The germline V gene has CDR1 SGHAT and CDR2 FQNNGV. The CDR3 loop spans 13 amino acids. Trimming shortened V by 6 bases and J by 2 bases, and 10 bases separated the two germline ends. The CDR3 nucleotides are TGTGCCAGCAGTCGACAGACCAACACTGAAGCTTTCTTT. Translation: CASSRQTNTEAFF.

The CDR3 region is CASSGRPGEGRNTQYF. DNA of the CDR3: TGTGCCAGCAGCGGCCGCCCCGGGGAGGGTAGGAATACGCAGTATTTT. The V gene is TRBV9, the J gene TRBJ2-3; 7 bases align to TRBD2. CDR1 is SGDLS and CDR2 is YYNGEE in the germline V gene. Germline trimming cut 3 bases from V and 7 bases from J; bases unmatched to any gene: 14. The CDR3 covers 16 residues.

This clone turned up a few times. In nucleotides, the CDR3 is TGTGCCAGCAGTGAGGGGGGGGCTACTCAGCCCCAGCATTTT. It translates to CASSEGGATQPQHF. This chain connects TRBV2 to TRBJ1-5; possible D gene TRBD1, 6 bases. The CDR3 is made up of 14 amino acids. The V gene lost 3 bases and the J gene lost 6 bases, with 12 bases spanning the gap. Germline V lookup: CDR1 SNHLY, CDR2 FYNNEI.

In its sample, this clone was seen a few times. The chain joins TRBV2 to TRBJ1-5, with a weak D call TRBD1 (6 bases). CDR1 and CDR2 (germline): SNHLY, FYNNEI. The CDR3 is 13 residues long. V lost 8 bases and J lost 3, with 11 bases in between. The CDR3 DNA follows: TGTGCCAGCGGTGGGGGCACCAATCAGCCCCAGCATTTT. Translation: CASGGGTNQPQHF. The full variable domain, its missing parts supplied by reference TRBV2 and TRBJ1-5, is EPEVTQTPSHQVTQMGQEVILRCVPISNHLYFYWYRQILGQKVEFLVSFYNNEISEKSEIFDDQFSVERPDGSNFTLKIRSTKLEDSAMYFCASGGGTNQPQHFGDGTRLSIL.

The V and J genes are TRBV27 and TRBJ2-1; D gene uncertain. The CDR3 sequence is 16 residues long. CDR1 is MNHEY, CDR2 SMNVEV, per germline (reference sequence). V gave up 5 bases and J gave up 0 bases, with 14 bases separating them. The CDR3 here is CASSPTYRFSYNEQFF. CDR3 DNA: TGTGCCAGCAGTCCCACCTACCGGTTCTCCTACAATGAGCAGTTCTTC.

This clone was seen more than once but under ten times. The rearrangement uses TRBV5-1 and TRBJ1-5, with D maybe TRBD1 (6 bases). The CDR3 is made up of 14 amino acids. Germline loops: CDR1 SGHRS, CDR2 YFSETQ. V dropped 4 bases and J dropped 7 bases, with 15 bases sitting between them. CDR3 in amino acids: CASSPDRTGQPQHF. CDR3 sequence (DNA): TGCGCCAGCAGCCCGGACAGAACGGGGCAGCCCCAGCATTTT. Filled out from reference TRBV5-1 and TRBJ1-5, the complete variable domain reads KAGVTQTPRYLIKTRGQQVTLSCSPISGHRSVSWYQQTPGQGLQFLFEYFSETQRNKGNFPGRFSGRQFSNSRSEMNVSTLELGDSALYLCASSPDRTGQPQHFGDGTRLSIL.

The chain employs TRBV5-1 and TRBJ2-5, with 8 bases lining up with TRBD1. The tail of the sequence fits TRBJ2-7 better, so the J call may be wrong. CDR1 and CDR2 from the germline V gene are SGHRS and YFSETQ. CDR3 length equals 15 residues. In nucleotides, the CDR3 is TGCGCCAGCAGCTTGGTGCAGGGGGCGCTTAGCGAGCAGTACTTC. This translates into CASSLVQGALSEQYF.

The gene calls are TRBV18 and TRBJ2-7, with D unclear. Trimming removed 2 bases from V and 5 bases from J, with 4 bases in between. Per germline, CDR1 KGHSH and CDR2 LQKENI. This CDR3 is 11 amino acids long. This CDR3 reads CASSPNNEQYF. DNA for the CDR3: TGTGCCAGCTCACCAAATAACGAGCAGTACTTC.

This clone was seen more than once but under ten times. The J gene is TRBJ2-5, the V gene TRBV18; maybe TRBD2 (5 bases). The germline gives CDR1 KGHSH, CDR2 LQKENI. V was trimmed by 2 bases and J by 7 bases, leaving 20 bases between them. The CDR3 sequence is 16 residues long. This CDR3 reads CASSPIPGSGIGTQYF. DNA for the CDR3: TGTGCCAGCTCACCAATCCCGGGCTCGGGGATTGGGACCCAGTACTTC.

The chain employs TRBV21-1 and TRBJ2-7; the DNA was not used to check the table's D call, TRBD1. TRBV21-1 represents a pseudogene. This CDR3 contains 19 residues. CDR3 in DNA: TGTGCCAGCAGCAACGAACCGCCCCGGGTTACCCAGGGTACCTACGAGCAGTACTTC. It translates to CASSNEPPRVTQGTYEQYF.

The rearrangement joins TRBV28 to TRBJ1-2, with a possible D match to TRBD1 (5 bases). Germline V CDR1 and CDR2: MDHEN, SYDVKM. The CDR3 has 11 residues. Trimming cost V 8 bases and J 3 bases, with 7 bases left between them. In DNA, the CDR3 is TGTGCCAGCTTGACAGACTATGGCTACACCTTC. Protein sequence: CASLTDYGYTF.

This clone occurred once. The DNA for the CDR3 is TGTGCCAGCAGTTTGATAGCGGGAGTCTACGAGCAGTACTTC. Its translation is CASSLIAGVYEQYF. The chain links TRBV6-5 to TRBJ2-7; 9 bases align to TRBD2. The CDR3 contains 14 residues. Germline V CDR1 and CDR2: MNHEY, SVGAGI. Losses at the gene ends were 4 bases for V and 3 bases for J; bases not matched to a gene: 4.

The V and J genes are TRBV4-2 and TRBJ1-1, with TRBD1 matching 7 bases. The V gene's germline CDR1 is LGHNA and CDR2 YNFKEQ. This CDR3 has 14 amino acids. V trimming: 7 bases; J trimming: 4 bases; junction bases outside the gene matches: 9. The CDR3 coding sequence is TGTGCCAGCACCCCCGGCGCAGGGGGCACTGAAGCTTTCTTT. This sequence encodes CASTPGAGGTEAFF.

V and J are TRBV7-6 and TRBJ2-3, with a tentative D call TRBD2 (5 bases). Per germline, CDR1 SGHVS and CDR2 FNYEAQ. Trimming removed 0 bases at V and 3 bases at J, with 10 bases between. The CDR3 extends over 15 amino acids. The CDR3 DNA follows: TGTGCCAGCAGCTTAGCGGGGAGCCGGACAGATACGCAGTATTTT. As protein: CASSLAGSRTDTQYF.

This chain uses TRBV29-1 with TRBJ2-7; D is unresolved. In germline, CDR1 is SQVTM, CDR2 ANQGSEA. This CDR3 has 12 residues. V was cut by 5 bases and J by 2 bases, with 10 bases left in between. This CDR3 is CSVTTRTYEQYF. The DNA for the CDR3 is TGCAGCGTTACAACCAGAACCTACGAGCAGTACTTC.

The chain carries TRBV7-9 and TRBJ1-4; D not certain. The CDR3 extends over 15 amino acids. CDR1 and CDR2 (germline): SEHNR, FQNEAQ (reference sequence). Trimming cost V 5 bases and J 5 bases, with 15 bases left between them. CDR3 amino acids: CASSPEGLLNEKLFF. The CDR3 nucleotides are TGTGCCAGCAGCCCGGAAGGCTTACTAAATGAAAAACTGTTTTTT.

The rearrangement joins TRBV4-2 to TRBJ2-7; 7 nucleotides align to TRBD1. The CDR3 extends over 14 amino acids. V lost 1 base to trimming and J lost 5 bases; unmatched junction nucleotides: 5. CDR1 and CDR2 (germline): LGHNA, YNFKEQ. The CDR3 loop is CASSQVDRAHEQYF. The CDR3 DNA reads as TGTGCCAGCAGCCAAGTCGACAGGGCCCACGAGCAGTACTTC.

V and J are TRBV19 and TRBJ2-4; D perhaps matches TRBD2 (6 bases). CDR3 length: 17 residues. The germline CDR1 and CDR2 sequences are LNHDA and SQIVND (reference sequence). V was pared by 2 bases and J by 3 bases, with 17 bases between. In DNA form, the CDR3 reads TGTGCCAGTAGTATAAGTTTTGGGGGGATAAGCAAAAACATTCAGTACTTC. Its protein product is CASSISFGGISKNIQYF.

The rearrangement uses TRBV4-2 and TRBJ2-1; unclear D gene. This CDR3 spans 14 amino acids. Germline values: CDR1 LGHNA, CDR2 YNFKEQ. The ends were cut back, 0 bases at V and 3 bases at J, with 6 bases in the middle. The CDR3 reads CASSQDLNYNEQFF. The CDR3 DNA reads TGTGCCAGCAGCCAAGATTTAAACTACAATGAGCAGTTCTTC.

The chain links TRBV28 to TRBJ2-7, with 11 bases aligning to TRBD1. The CDR3 spans 14 residues. V lost 6 bases and J lost 3; bases outside the gene matches: 4. Germline V gives CDR1 MDHEN, CDR2 SYDVKM. As DNA, the CDR3 is TGTGCCAGCAGGGAGGGGACAGGGGGCTACGAGCAGTACTTC. Its translation is CASREGTGGYEQYF.

The chain couples TRBV6-5 to TRBJ1-3; D may be TRBD1 (6 bases). Germline V gives CDR1 MNHEY, CDR2 SVGAGI. This CDR3 comprises 15 residues. The V gene lost 6 bases and the J gene lost 0 bases, with 12 bases spanning the gap. CDR3 nucleotides: TGTGCCAGCAGAAAAACAGGGACCTCTGGAAACACCATATATTTT. Its translation: CASRKTGTSGNTIYF.

V gene TRBV5-1 combines with J gene TRBJ1-6; maybe TRBD1 (6 bases). CDR3 length: 17 amino acids. The V gene's germline CDR1 is SGHRS and CDR2 YFSETQ. V was shortened by 1 base and J by 6 bases, with 17 bases between the two germline ends. CDR3 DNA: TGCGCCAGCAGCTTGAATATCAGGGGCGCACGTAATTCACCCCTCCACTTT. The encoded protein is CASSLNIRGARNSPLHF.

J is TRBJ2-7 and V is TRBV9, with D uncertain. CDR3 length equals 16 residues. Germline values: CDR1 SGDLS, CDR2 YYNGEE. Trimming took 0 bases from V and 2 from J, leaving 15 bases between them. CDR3 coding DNA: TGTGCCAGCAGCGTAGGGGTATCCTCCACAGCCTACGAGCAGTACTTC. Its translation is CASSVGVSSTAYEQYF.

This clone occurred a few times. The CDR3 DNA reads as TGTGCCAGCAGCCCTTCCCCAACTCAACCCGAGCAGTACTTC. This sequence encodes CASSPSPTQPEQYF. This rearrangement joins TRBV7-2 to TRBJ2-7, with unresolved D. V dropped 5 bases and J dropped 6 bases, with 17 bases sitting between them. Germline assignment: CDR1 SGHTA and CDR2 FQGNSA. This CDR3 spans 14 amino acids.

The chain employs TRBV4-2 and TRBJ2-3; D is undetermined. CDR1 LGHNA and CDR2 YNFKEQ come from the germline V gene. Trimming removed 6 bases at V and 2 bases at J, with 15 bases between. CDR3 length equals 15 residues. The DNA for the CDR3 is TGTGCCAGCAGTCCACGCCTATCTAACACAGATACGCAGTATTTT. Translation: CASSPRLSNTDTQYF.